This T cell receptor beta chain was observed in a study of memory CD4+ T cells and cytomegalovirus serostatus. Study observations and caveats: CD4+ memory repertoires contained about two fifths of the roughly 160 reported CMV TCRbeta sequences. CMV serostatus prediction reached median AUC around 0.95, or 0.9 with US-trained model.

Of note for this clone: Its antigen is currently unknown.

Study processing details: Out-of-frame sequences were removed, leaving roughly 2.1 million distinct TCRbeta sequences. Generated by immunoSEQ multiplex PCR, the TCRdb table keeps only in-frame clones and is missing some. Clone size and the V and J calls come from that table; the DNA yielded D and trimming. The table lists some 50,000 clones, around three quarters of them singletons. The sort gate was single viable CD3+CD4+CD8-CD45RO+ cells for memory CD4+ T cells. This receptor was identified in an adult in good health and CMV-seronegative. Sequencing was done on a sample of memory CD4+ T cells from blood.

The CDR3 reads CASSSGQGHTEAFF. In nucleotides, the CDR3 is TGTGCCAGCAGTTCGGGACAGGGACACACTGAAGCTTTCTTT. V and J are TRBV7-3 and TRBJ1-1; 9 positions agree with TRBD1. The CDR3 runs to 14 residues. CDR1 is SGHTA, CDR2 FQGTGA, per germline. Losses at the gene ends were 6 bases for V and 3 bases for J; bases not matched to a gene: 5.